The sequence of this T cell receptor beta chain was determined in a study of OX40 agonist ivuxolimab in advanced cancers. Remarks on this clone: As yet, its antigen is unknown.

Study-wide findings and caveats: There were, on average, more expanded clones in CD8+ T cells than in CD4+. There were also nonresponders showing low normalized T-cell clonal expansion.

Sequenced by immunoSEQ multiplex PCR; TCRdb stores in-frame clones only, minus some. This table holds about 64,000 clones, 84% found once. Trimming took 6 bases from V and 3 from J, leaving 8 bases between them. Germline loops: CDR1 DFQATT, CDR2 SNEGSKA (reference sequence). The CDR3 contains 11 residues. Source: CD4+ or CD8+ T cells sorted from blood, taken in a trial of the OX40 agonist ivuxolimab. The receptor's source is an adult with an advanced solid tumor such as melanoma, head and neck, liver or kidney cancer. The genes are TRBV20-1 and TRBJ2-5; D is undetermined. The CDR3 bases are TGCAGTGCCCATGATAAAGAGACCCAGTACTTC. It encodes CSAHDKETQYF.